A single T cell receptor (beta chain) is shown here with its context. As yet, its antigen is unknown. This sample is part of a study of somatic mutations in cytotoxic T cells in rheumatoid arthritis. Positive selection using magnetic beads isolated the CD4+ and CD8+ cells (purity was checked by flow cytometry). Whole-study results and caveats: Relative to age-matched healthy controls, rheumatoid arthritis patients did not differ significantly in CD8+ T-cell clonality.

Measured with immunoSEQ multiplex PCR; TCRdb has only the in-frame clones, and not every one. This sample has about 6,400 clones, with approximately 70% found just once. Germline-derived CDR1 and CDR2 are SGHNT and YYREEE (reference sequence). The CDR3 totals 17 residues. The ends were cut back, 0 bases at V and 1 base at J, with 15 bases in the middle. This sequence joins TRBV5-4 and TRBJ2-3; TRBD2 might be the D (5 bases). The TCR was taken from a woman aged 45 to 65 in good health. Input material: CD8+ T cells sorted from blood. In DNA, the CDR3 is TGTGCCAGCAGCTTGGAGGAGGTCCCCTTAGGCACAGATACGCAGTATTTT. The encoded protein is CASSLEEVPLGTDTQYF.